The 9 T cell receptor beta chains listed next were all sequenced from one sample in a study of blood T cell repertoires in COVID-19 (dated by TCRdb to about 2020). The library came from the immunoSEQ multiplex PCR assay. TCRdb's version of the immuneACCESS table is confined to in-frame rearrangements and falls short of the full clone set. An unresolved V gene accounts for under half of the shortfall where checked; the remainder is of unknown origin. This sample lists under 70,000 clones; more than 75% were detected once. The top ten clonotypes cover 9.5% to 13% of the sample. The sequencing input was PBMCs or T cells enriched from blood (not recorded which). These receptor sequences come from a middle-aged woman who had recovered from COVID-19.

CDR3: CASSFTGGETQYF. CDR3 bases: TGTGCCAGCAGCTTCACCGGAGGGGAGACCCAGTACTTC. The rearrangement uses TRBV7-2 and TRBJ2-5; the D gene is possibly TRBD2 (6 bases). Germline V lookup: CDR1 SGHTA, CDR2 FQGNSA. The CDR3 loop spans 13 amino acids. V gave up 3 bases and J gave up 5 bases, with 10 bases separating them. The variable domain in full, completed from reference TRBV7-2 and TRBJ2-5, reads GAGVSQSPSNKVTEKGKDVELRCDPISGHTALYWYRQSLGQGLEFLIYFQGNSAPDKSGLPSDRFSAERTGGSVSTLTIQRTQQEDSAVYLCASSFTGGETQYFGPGTRLLVL.

The rearrangement joins TRBV10-3 to TRBJ1-5; 8 bases are a match to TRBD1. Per the germline V gene, CDR1 is ENHRY and CDR2 is SYGVKD. V trimming: 11 bases; J trimming: 3 bases; junction bases outside the gene matches: 6. The CDR3 contains 13 residues. The DNA of the CDR3 is TGTGCCTCCCAGGGACAGGTCAATCAGCCCCAGCATTTT. Translating gives CASQGQVNQPQHF.

The chain recombines TRBV5-5 with TRBJ1-1; the match to TRBD1 covers 9 bases. J was trimmed by 0 bases and V by 4 bases; bases with no gene match: 10. The CDR3 extends over 17 amino acids. Germline loops: CDR1 SGHKS, CDR2 YYEKEE (reference sequence). CDR3 nucleotides: TGTGCCAGCAGCCTAAGACCGGGACAGGGACTGAACACTGAAGCTTTCTTT. This codes for CASSLRPGQGLNTEAFF.

The rearrangement joins TRBV12-5 to TRBJ2-5; 9 bases agree with TRBD1. V gave up 6 bases and J gave up 1 base; unmatched junction bases: 3. Germline CDR1 reads LGHNT; CDR2 reads FRNRAP. This CDR3 comprises 14 residues. The CDR3 DNA sequence: TGTGCTAGTGGCGGGGGACAGGGCCAAGAGACCCAGTACTTC. This sequence encodes CASGGGQGQETQYF.

The V call is TRBV7-9, the J call TRBJ1-1; D may be TRBD1 (5 bases). Germline V gene data show CDR1 as SEHNR and CDR2 as FQNEAQ (reference sequence). The CDR3 spans 13 residues. V lost 2 bases and J 5 bases, leaving 9 bases between the germline ends. This CDR3 reads CASSLSRVTEAFF. CDR3 sequence (DNA): TGTGCCAGCAGCTTATCCAGGGTTACTGAAGCTTTCTTT.

V usage is TRBV28 and J usage is TRBJ1-4; weak D call: TRBD1 (5 bases). V was pared by 5 bases and J by 7 bases, with 17 bases between. CDR3 size: 15 residues. Germline CDR1 is MDHEN and CDR2 is SYDVKM. CDR3 protein: CASSKQTVGGEKLFF. CDR3 coding DNA: TGTGCCAGCAGTAAACAGACAGTGGGGGGTGAAAAACTGTTTTTT.

This rearrangement joins TRBV6-6 to TRBJ1-5, with 11 bases aligning to TRBD1. CDR3 size: 15 residues. Germline V gene sequence: CDR1 MNHNY, CDR2 SVGAGI (reference sequence). With 4 bases clipped from V and 6 bases from J, the junction kept 5 bases outside the gene matches. The CDR3 loop is CASSLDRGPSQPQHF. CDR3 sequence (DNA): TGTGCCAGCAGTTTGGACAGGGGGCCGAGTCAGCCCCAGCATTTT.

The chain combines TRBV2 with TRBJ1-2; 8 bases are shared with TRBD1. The CDR3 consists of 17 residues. The germline CDR1 and CDR2 sequences are SNHLY and FYNNEI. V was clipped by 8 bases and J by 2 bases; unmatched bases: 16. The CDR3 sequence is CASGLQRRGQGNYGYTF. The CDR3 DNA sequence: TGTGCCAGCGGCCTACAAAGAAGAGGACAGGGCAACTATGGCTACACCTTC.

The chain is built from TRBV9 and TRBJ2-3, with 9 bases fitting TRBD1. Germline values: CDR1 SGDLS, CDR2 YYNGEE. J lost 1 base, V lost 6 bases, and 3 bases had no gene match. This CDR3 contains 14 residues. DNA for the CDR3: TGTGCCAGCAACCGGGACAGGGGCACAGATACGCAGTATTTT. The encoded protein is CASNRDRGTDTQYF.